This T cell receptor (beta chain) derives from a study of blood T cell repertoires in COVID-19. As for the study in general: Collection of acute and convalescent COVID-19 samples took place in the United States, Italy and Spain. PBMCs, B-cell-depleted T cells, or T cells provided the cDNA or gDNA that made up the material.

With V trimmed by 5 bases and J by 4 bases, 7 bases remained unmatched. This CDR3 contains 15 residues. Per the germline V gene, CDR1 is SGHTA and CDR2 is FQGNSA. Methods used by the authors: Quantification of nucleated cells was approximated via reference gene primer amplification. Profiling relied on immunoSEQ multiplex PCR, and the TCRdb table lists in-frame clones only, not all of them. V, J and clone size are those of that table, while D and trimming were read from the DNA. Among 200,000 to 300,000 clones listed, about 85% were seen once. The sample taken for sequencing was peripheral blood. The V gene is TRBV7-2, the J gene TRBJ2-7; 11 bases line up with TRBD2. The origin of this receptor is a man in his 60s with acute or convalescent COVID-19. Here the CDR3 DNA reads TGTGCCAGCAGCCCGAGACTAGCGGGGAATTACGAGCAGTACTTC. Protein product: CASSPRLAGNYEQYF. Based on the CDR3 plus reference TRBV7-2 and TRBJ2-7, the full variable domain is GAGVSQSPSNKVTEKGKDVELRCDPISGHTALYWYRQSLGQGLEFLIYFQGNSAPDKSGLPSDRFSAERTGGSVSTLTIQRTQQEDSAVYLCASSPRLAGNYEQYFGPGTRLTVT.